Listed below are T cell receptor beta chains from one sample, sequenced in a study of response to subunit inactivated influenza vaccine. MiXCR, applied by TCRdb to the RT-PCR reads, yields one record per CDR3 protein. The table records hundreds of thousands of distinct CDR3 sequences, approximately 14% of them present only once. This specimen consisted of PBMCs from blood, obtained less than 13 days after vaccination. Every receptor here comes from a man in his fifties who received an inactivated influenza vaccine. Each CDR3 is given with its conserved first and last residue. A D gene is named only where the DNA matches it firmly. Where a row states a size, it is once, few, many or the class of an expanded clone; other rows omit it.

d_call j_call clone_size v_call cdr3_nt cdr3_aa
NA TRBJ1-1 few TRBV10-2 TGCGCCAGCAGGAGAGGACCGGGCACTGAAGCTTTCTTT CASRRGPGTEAFF
TRBD2 TRBJ2-7 NA TRBV5-1 TGCGCCAGCAGCTGGGGAGGGGCAGCTTACGAGCAGTACTTC CASSWGGAAYEQYF
NA TRBJ1-6 once TRBV10-1 TGCGCCAGCAGTGAGATGGGTAATTCACCCCTCCACTTT CASSEMGNSPLHF
TRBD2 TRBJ2-3 NA TRBV5-1 TGCGCCAGCAGCCCAGCGGGGGGCCGGAGCACAGATACGCAGTATTTT CASSPAGGRSTDTQYF
NA TRBJ1-6 NA TRBV27 TGTGCCAGCAGTTTGGAGGGACATAATTCACCCCTCCACTTT CASSLEGHNSPLHF
TRBD1 TRBJ2-7 NA TRBV24-1 TGTGCCACCACGGGACAGAGCTCCTACGAGCAGTACTTC CATTGQSSYEQYF
TRBD1 TRBJ1-1 NA TRBV10-3 TGTGCCATCAGTCCAGGGGGAGGGAACACTGAAGCTTTCTTT CAISPGGGNTEAFF
NA TRBJ2-5 few TRBV11-2 TGTGCCAGCAGCTTAGAATGGGGGTCCCAAGAGACCCAGTACTTC CASSLEWGSQETQYF
NA TRBJ2-5 NA TRBV11-2 TGTGCCAGCAGCTTTGCGGCCACCTCTAACCAAGAGACCCAGTACTTC CASSFAATSNQETQYF
NA TRBJ2-1 few TRBV5-8 TGTGCCAGCAGCTTGGACGCGCAGAGAGCCAATGAGCAGTTCTTC CASSLDAQRANEQFF
TRBD1 TRBJ1-2 NA TRBV15 TGTGCCACCAGCAGAGATGTGCGCAGGGGGGACTATGGCTACACCTTC CATSRDVRRGDYGYTF
TRBD2 TRBJ2-2 few TRBV6-5 TGTGCCAGCAGTTACTCTCCTAGCGGGAGGGGCGGGGAGCTGTTTTTT CASSYSPSGRGGELFF
NA TRBJ2-7 few TRBV4-1 TGCGCCAGCAGCCGAGACACAGCCAGGGTTTACGAGCAGTACTTC CASSRDTARVYEQYF
NA TRBJ2-4 NA TRBV30 TGTGCCTGGAGTGCGGTGGGCTTAGCCAAAAACATTCAGTACTTC CAWSAVGLAKNIQYF
NA TRBJ1-6 NA TRBV2 TGTGCCAGCAGTGGGAGGCAGGTTTATAATTCACCCCTCCACTTT CASSGRQVYNSPLHF
NA TRBJ1-5 many TRBV12-3/TRBV12-4 TGTGCCAGCAGTGGGGTTCGCAATCAGCCCCAGCATTTT CASSGVRNQPQHF
TRBD2 TRBJ2-3 few TRBV12-3/TRBV12-4 TGTGCCGTCACGGCCCTAGCGGGAAGCACAGATACGCAGTATTTT CAVTALAGSTDTQYF
TRBD2 TRBJ2-1 many TRBV6-1 TGTGCCAGCAGTGAAGGGCTAGCGGGAGTCCCGTCCTACAATGAGCAGTTCTTC CASSEGLAGVPSYNEQFF
TRBD1 TRBJ2-5 many TRBV20-1 TGCAGTGCCAGCGGGGACAGGGGACGTGGGCAAGAGACCCAGTACTTC CSASGDRGRGQETQYF
NA TRBJ1-5 NA TRBV10-3 TGTGCCACGAGACAGACGCGCAATCAGCCCCAGCATTTT CATRQTRNQPQHF
NA TRBJ2-3 few TRBV6-2/TRBV6-3 TGTGCCAGCAGTTATCGGGGAACGCAGTATTTT CASSYRGTQYF
NA TRBJ2-7 NA TRBV4-3 TGCGCCAGCAGCCAAGGCACTAACGTTTACGAGCAGTACTTC CASSQGTNVYEQYF
NA TRBJ1-3 NA TRBV28 TGTGCCAGCAGTTTACTCCAGGGAGGCGGAAACACCATATATTTT CASSLLQGGGNTIYF
TRBD1 TRBJ2-7 few TRBV28 TGTGCCAGCGAACCGGGACAGTCCTACGAGCAGTACTTC CASEPGQSYEQYF
TRBD1 TRBJ2-5 many TRBV7-9 TGTGCCAGCAGCGCGACAGGGGGCCAAGAGACCCAGTACTTC CASSATGGQETQYF
TRBD2 TRBJ2-3 NA TRBV4-2 TGTGCCAGCAGCCAGACTAGCCCTAGCACAGATACGCAGTATTTT CASSQTSPSTDTQYF
NA TRBJ2-3 many TRBV29-1 TGCAGCGTTGTAGGGGGGGACCCAGATACGCAGTATTTT CSVVGGDPDTQYF
NA TRBJ2-3 many TRBV12-3/TRBV12-4 TGTGCCAGCAGTTTCCGGACTAACACAGATACGCAGTATTTT CASSFRTNTDTQYF
TRBD2 TRBJ2-3 many TRBV7-2 TGTGCCAGCAGCCCCCGGACTAGCGGCACAGATACGCAGTATTTT CASSPRTSGTDTQYF
TRBD1 TRBJ1-4 NA TRBV12-3/TRBV12-4 TGTGCCACCCGGGGCAGGGGGCAGAAAGAAAAACTGTTTTTT CATRGRGQKEKLFF
NA TRBJ2-1 few TRBV29-1 TGCAGCGTTTTCGGGGTTGGTGCGGGCAATGAGCAGTTCTTC CSVFGVGAGNEQFF
TRBD1 TRBJ1-2 many TRBV4-2 TGTGCCAGCAGCCAGGGGACAGTCTATGGCTACACCTTC CASSQGTVYGYTF
NA TRBJ1-2 NA TRBV7-9 TGTGCCAGCAGCTTAGGCACTGACGTAACTGGCTATGGCTACACCTTC CASSLGTDVTGYGYTF
NA TRBJ2-2 few TRBV6-1 TGTGCCAGCAGTGCGACCGGGACCACGAACACCGGGGAGCTGTTTTTT CASSATGTTNTGELFF
NA TRBJ2-7 few TRBV7-9 TGTGCCAGCAGCCGAGGGGATGGCAGTTTGCAGTACTTC CASSRGDGSLQYF
NA TRBJ1-1 many TRBV12-3/TRBV12-4 TGTGCCAGCAGGACAGGGAACACTGAAGCTTTCTTT CASRTGNTEAFF
TRBD1 TRBJ2-7 NA TRBV10-1 TGCGCCAGCAGTGACCCCGGGACAGGAGACTACGAGCAGTACTTC CASSDPGTGDYEQYF
NA TRBJ2-3 NA TRBV4-3 TGCGCCAGCAGCGGCAGGGCAACAGATACGCAGTATTTT CASSGRATDTQYF
NA TRBJ2-1 NA TRBV14 TGTGCCAGCAGCCAAGTGGGCGGCGGTGAGCAGTTCTTC CASSQVGGGEQFF
TRBD1 TRBJ2-7 many TRBV12-3/TRBV12-4 TGTGCCAGCAGTCTATACGGACAGGGGGCAAACGAGCAGTACTTC CASSLYGQGANEQYF
NA TRBJ2-1 few TRBV5-1 TGCGCCAGCAGCTTAAACTCCGGGTACAATGAGCAGTTCTTC CASSLNSGYNEQFF
NA TRBJ2-7 few TRBV7-6 TGTGCCAGCAGCTTATTTGCAGAAGGGTCCTCCTACGAGCAGTACTTC CASSLFAEGSSYEQYF